The 17 T cell receptor beta chains in this list originate from one sample, sequenced in a study of cytomegalovirus exposure and HLA in healthy donors. It was with 60 Vbeta and 13 Jbeta primers that the PCR ran. The repertoire was sequenced with immunoSEQ multiplex PCR; TCRdb's copy has only in-frame clones and lacks some. In the table there are roughly 110,000 clones, approximately 79% of which are singletons. Sequencing was performed on PBMCs. The receptor source for this set is a woman in her 40s in good health and CMV-seropositive.

The chain joins TRBV6-1 to TRBJ1-2; the D gene is possibly TRBD1 (6 bases). The CDR3 runs to 14 residues. Trimming shortened V by 7 bases and J by 4 bases, and 16 bases separated the two germline ends. Germline CDR1 MNHNS, CDR2 SASEGT. CDR3 sequence: CASKKGEASYGYTF. CDR3 DNA: TGTGCCAGCAAAAAGGGGGAAGCCTCCTATGGCTACACCTTC.

The genes are TRBV29-1 and TRBJ2-2; possibly TRBD1 for D (6 bases). Germline CDR1 is SQVTM and CDR2 is ANQGSEA. Trimming took off 6 bases at V and 1 base at J, with 12 bases between the two ends. There are 14 residues in the CDR3. The CDR3 region has the DNA TGCAGCGTACAGGGTTCGGGGAACACCGGGGAGCTGTTTTTT. Encoded protein: CSVQGSGNTGELFF.

This clone was detected once. This chain joins TRBV14 and TRBJ2-7; D perhaps matches TRBD2 (6 bases). V was cut by 5 bases and J by 6 bases, with 17 bases left in between. CDR3 size: 14 residues. The germline V gene encodes CDR1 SGHDN and CDR2 FVKESK. The CDR3 nucleotides are TGTGCCAGCAGCTCCTACGGGTTGCGGGGCGAGCAGTACTTC. This encodes CASSSYGLRGEQYF.

V is TRBV4-1 and J is TRBJ1-5; 7 nucleotides align to TRBD1. The CDR3 has 16 amino acids. Germline values: CDR1 MGHRA, CDR2 YSYEKL. V lost 1 base and J lost 3; bases outside the gene matches: 6. The CDR3 DNA sequence: TGCGCCAGCAGCCAAGTCTTGACAGGGAACAATCAGCCCCAGCATTTT. It codes for CASSQVLTGNNQPQHF.

The gene calls are TRBV2 and TRBJ2-7; D is possibly TRBD2 (5 bases). The germline gives CDR1 SNHLY, CDR2 FYNNEI. CDR3 length: 17 residues. Trimming pared 3 bases from V and 5 bases from J, leaving 23 bases between. Written as DNA, the CDR3 is TGTGCCAGCAGTGACTATCTGGCGGCGGGCTCTCGCCACGAGCAGTACTTC. Its protein is CASSDYLAAGSRHEQYF.

The gene calls are TRBV7-2 and TRBJ1-1; D remains ambiguous. Germline V gene sequence: CDR1 SGHTA, CDR2 FQGNSA. This CDR3 contains 14 residues. Trimming took 1 base from V and 1 from J, leaving 7 bases between them. The chain's CDR3 is CASSLDRRNTEAFF. The CDR3 nucleotides are TGTGCCAGCAGCTTAGACAGAAGGAACACTGAAGCTTTCTTT.

This chain uses TRBV9 with TRBJ2-1, with 8 bases fitting TRBD1. The CDR3 has 13 residues. With 4 bases clipped from V and 10 bases from J, the junction kept 7 bases outside the gene matches. Looked up from germline, CDR1 is SGDLS and CDR2 is YYNGEE. The CDR3: CASSPQGVGEQFF. The CDR3 coding sequence is TGTGCCAGCAGCCCACAGGGGGTAGGGGAGCAGTTCTTC.

The chain has TRBV29-1 and TRBJ2-3, with 8 bases that match TRBD2. CDR3 length: 14 residues. Losses at the gene ends were 6 bases for V and 4 bases for J; bases not matched to a gene: 9. CDR1 and CDR2 from the germline V gene are SQVTM and ANQGSEA. CDR3 nucleotide sequence: TGCAGCGTGGCTCTCGCGGGGGGTGCAGATACGCAGTATTTT. It translates to CSVALAGGADTQYF.

The chain uses TRBV7-2 and TRBJ2-7; the match to TRBD2 covers 7 bases. Germline V lookup: CDR1 SGHTA, CDR2 FQGNSA. The CDR3 spans 15 residues. The trim removed 5 bases at V and 2 bases at J, leaving 9 bases unmatched. DNA for the CDR3: TGTGCCAGCAGCCCGTCTAGCGGCCAGACCTACGAGCAGTACTTC. It yields the protein CASSPSSGQTYEQYF. Combining the CDR3 with reference TRBV7-2 and TRBJ2-7 gives the whole variable domain GAGVSQSPSNKVTEKGKDVELRCDPISGHTALYWYRQSLGQGLEFLIYFQGNSAPDKSGLPSDRFSAERTGGSVSTLTIQRTQQEDSAVYLCASSPSSGQTYEQYFGPGTRLTVT.

This chain joins TRBV18 and TRBJ1-1; D possibly corresponds to TRBD1 (6 bases). Looked up from germline, CDR1 is KGHSH and CDR2 is LQKENI. V was trimmed by 3 bases and J by 4 bases, leaving 15 bases between them. The CDR3 is 15 amino acids. CDR3 DNA: TGTGCCAGCTCACCGGGGCAGGGGTTGGGCACTGAAGCTTTCTTT. It codes for CASSPGQGLGTEAFF.

This clone appeared a single time. The V call is TRBV5-1, the J call TRBJ1-1, with D hard to call. Deletions cut 4 bases from V and 4 bases from J, with 11 bases between. The V gene's germline CDR1 is SGHRS and CDR2 YFSETQ. The CDR3 is 13 amino acids. The CDR3 coding sequence is TGCGCCAGCAGCCCGATCCTGGCCACTGAAGCTTTCTTT. Its translation is CASSPILATEAFF. Together with reference TRBV5-1 and TRBJ1-1, the CDR3 gives the full variable domain: KAGVTQTPRYLIKTRGQQVTLSCSPISGHRSVSWYQQTPGQGLQFLFEYFSETQRNKGNFPGRFSGRQFSNSRSEMNVSTLELGDSALYLCASSPILATEAFFGQGTRLTVV.

V is TRBV6-1 and J is TRBJ1-4; 7 bases match TRBD1. The CDR3 covers 14 residues. CDR1 is MNHNS and CDR2 is SASEGT in the germline V gene. J lost 8 bases, V lost 9 bases, and 12 bases had no gene match. The CDR3 loop reads CASITGAGSEKLFF. CDR3 bases: TGTGCCAGTATCACAGGGGCTGGGTCGGAAAAACTGTTTTTT.

The genes are TRBV4-3 and TRBJ1-2; 7 bases line up with TRBD1. Germline values: CDR1 LGHNA, CDR2 YSLEER. The J segment lost 1 base and the V segment lost 0 bases, leaving 5 bases of the junction unmatched. CDR3 length equals 16 residues. CDR3 residues: CASSQDPGQSNYGYTF. The DNA for the CDR3 is TGCGCCAGCAGCCAAGATCCGGGACAGAGTAACTATGGCTACACCTTC.

This clone was seen a single time. V usage is TRBV5-1 and J usage is TRBJ2-7; 7 bases fit TRBD2. J gave up 2 bases and V 5 bases, and 10 bases lay outside the gene matches. CDR3 size: 15 residues. The germline V gene has CDR1 SGHRS and CDR2 YFSETQ. CDR3 protein: CASSKGDGGTYEQYF. DNA for the CDR3: TGCGCCAGCAGTAAGGGAGACGGGGGGACCTACGAGCAGTACTTC. The full variable domain, its missing parts supplied by reference TRBV5-1 and TRBJ2-7, is KAGVTQTPRYLIKTRGQQVTLSCSPISGHRSVSWYQQTPGQGLQFLFEYFSETQRNKGNFPGRFSGRQFSNSRSEMNVSTLELGDSALYLCASSKGDGGTYEQYFGPGTRLTVT.

This clone came up a few times. The rearrangement uses TRBV5-1 and TRBJ2-1; D ambiguous. Germline V lookup: CDR1 SGHRS, CDR2 YFSETQ. Trimming took 0 bases from V and 12 from J, leaving 13 bases between them. This CDR3 comprises 13 residues. The CDR3 here is CASSLDSFDVQFF. The CDR3 region has the DNA TGCGCCAGCAGCTTGGACAGTTTTGATGTGCAGTTCTTC.

The J gene is TRBJ1-5, the V gene TRBV7-2; D remains ambiguous. Deletions cut 1 base from V and 6 bases from J, with 7 bases between. The CDR3 consists of 13 residues. Germline V CDR1 and CDR2: SGHTA, FQGNSA. In DNA, the CDR3 is TGTGCCAGCAGCTTAGTTGAGGGTCAGCCCCAGCATTTT. Translation gives CASSLVEGQPQHF.

The chain carries TRBV25-1 and TRBJ2-5; D uncertain. CDR1 and CDR2 (germline): MGHDK, SYGVNS. The V gene lost 4 bases and the J gene lost 5 bases, with 8 bases spanning the gap. There are 12 residues in the CDR3. The CDR3 region is CASSAPRETQYF. Written as DNA, the CDR3 is TGTGCCAGCAGTGCCCCCCGGGAGACCCAGTACTTC.